A single TCR beta chain is shown here with its context. Its antigen is as yet unknown. The sample originates from a study of cytomegalovirus exposure and HLA in healthy donors. Study-level information: In a later analysis, the roughly 120 validation repertoires were reported to have used the same platform as the roughly 670 first-cohort repertoires. The study, taken as a whole, reports: Accounts indicate the classifier identified cytomegalovirus status with strong specificity and sensitivity.

Method: immunoSEQ multiplex PCR; TCRdb's copy keeps in-frame clones and lacks some. Among 190,000 or so clones listed, approximately 80% were seen once. CDR1 and CDR2 from the germline V gene are ENHRY and SYGVKD. This CDR3 comprises 15 residues. Trimming cost V 3 bases and J 7 bases, with 15 bases left between them. The donors formed part of the roughly 120-subject validation cohort, distinct from the roughly 700-subject first cohort. This sequence was found in a woman aged 25 to 39 in good health and CMV-seropositive. The V call is TRBV10-3, the J call TRBJ1-4, with D unclear. The sample comprised PBMCs. CDR3 bases: TGTGCCATCAGTGACCCGACAACCGCCATTGAAAAACTGTTTTTT. This sequence encodes CAISDPTTAIEKLFF.